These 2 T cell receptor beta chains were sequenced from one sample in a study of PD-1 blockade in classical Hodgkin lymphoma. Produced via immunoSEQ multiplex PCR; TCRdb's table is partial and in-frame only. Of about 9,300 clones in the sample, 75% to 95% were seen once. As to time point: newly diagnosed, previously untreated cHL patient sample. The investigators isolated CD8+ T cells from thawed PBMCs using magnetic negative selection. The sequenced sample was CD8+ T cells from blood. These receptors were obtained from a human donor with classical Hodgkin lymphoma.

The CDR3 sequence is CATSTGTAYTGELFF. Written as DNA, the CDR3 is TGTGCCACCTCAACCGGGACAGCCTACACCGGGGAGCTGTTTTTT. The chain links TRBV6-5 to TRBJ2-2, with 7 bases aligning to TRBD1. Germline V gene lookup returns CDR1 MNHEY and CDR2 SVGAGI. The CDR3 spans 15 residues. Unmatched junction bases numbered 11, after V lost 10 bases and J lost 3 bases.

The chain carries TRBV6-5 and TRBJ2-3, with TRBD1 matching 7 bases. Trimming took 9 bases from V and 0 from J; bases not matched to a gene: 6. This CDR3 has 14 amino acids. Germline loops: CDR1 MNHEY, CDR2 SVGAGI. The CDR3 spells CASSLTGSTDTQYF. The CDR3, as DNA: TGTGCCAGTTCCCTGACAGGGAGCACAGATACGCAGTATTTT.